A single sample gave rise to the 8 T cell receptor beta chains below, sequenced in a study of vaccination and CD4 T cells after COVID-19. Treatment here: approximately nine-day PBMC culture with coronavirus spike peptide pools or control peptides (ViraFEST assay). Their specific antigens are unknown. With the Oncomine TCR Beta short-read assay, DNA from cultured CD4+ T cells was sequenced. TCRdb fed the PCR reads into MiXCR, producing one record per CDR3 protein. The sample includes around 13,000 distinct CDR3 sequences, under 25% of them seen just once. Sample: cultured CD4+ T cells from blood. The receptors come from a human donor with COVID-19.

This clonotype was picked up a small number of times. The chain has TRBV19 and TRBJ2-5; 8 nucleotides align to TRBD1. This CDR3 has 17 amino acids. V lost 6 bases to trimming and J lost 1 base; unmatched junction nucleotides: 13. CDR1 is LNHDA and CDR2 is SQIVND in the germline V gene (reference sequence). The DNA for the CDR3 is TGTGCCAGTAGGGACCTTATCTCGACAGGGGCCCAAGAGACCCAGTACTTC. Translated, it gives CASRDLISTGAQETQYF.

The chain links TRBV5-4 to TRBJ1-1, with unresolved D. The germline V gene encodes CDR1 SGHNT and CDR2 YYREEE (reference sequence). The CDR3 extends over 14 amino acids. V was trimmed by 4 bases and J by 1 base, leaving 11 bases between them. CDR3 protein: CASSRGPTNTEAFF. The CDR3 DNA reads as TGTGCCAGCAGCCGTGGACCGACGAACACTGAAGCTTTCTTT.

V and J are TRBV11-3 and TRBJ1-1; tentatively, D is TRBD1 (5 bases). Trimming removed 2 bases at V and 4 bases at J, with 11 bases between. The CDR3 loop spans 14 amino acids. Germline CDR1 SGHNT, CDR2 YENEEA. The CDR3 sequence: CASSLKGQGTEAFF. CDR3 in DNA: TGTGCCAGCAGCTTAAAGGGCCAGGGCACTGAAGCTTTCTTT.

V usage is TRBV30 and J usage is TRBJ1-6, with a tentative D call TRBD1 (6 bases). Germline V gene sequence: CDR1 GTSNPN, CDR2 SVGIG (reference sequence). This CDR3 region has 17 residues. V lost 0 bases and J lost 9, with 21 bases in between. The CDR3 DNA sequence: TGTGCCTGGAGTGTAGGAAGGCAGGGGACGAACTTTTCACCCCTCCACTTT. This sequence encodes CAWSVGRQGTNFSPLHF.

V gene TRBV5-8 combines with J gene TRBJ2-5, with D maybe TRBD1 (6 bases). This CDR3 region has 14 residues. Trimming pared 3 bases from V and 5 bases from J, leaving 14 bases between. Germline assignment: CDR1 SGHTS and CDR2 YDEGEE. CDR3 sequence (DNA): TGTGCCAGCAGCTCCGGGTGGGGGCAGGAGACCCAGTACTTC. It yields the protein CASSSGWGQETQYF. The whole variable domain, filled in from reference TRBV5-8 and TRBJ2-5, reads EAGVTQSPTHLIKTRGQQATLRCSPISGHTSVYWYQQALGLGLQFLLWYDEGEERNRGNFPPRFSGRQFPNYSSELNVNALELEDSALYLCASSSGWGQETQYFGPGTRLLVL.

This clonotype was seen only a few times. In DNA form, the CDR3 reads TGCGCCAGCAGCGTGGCAGGGGACGACTATGGCTACACCTTC. It yields the protein CASSVAGDDYGYTF. V is TRBV5-1 and J is TRBJ1-2, with a possible D match to TRBD1 (6 bases). The ends were cut back, 4 bases at V and 3 bases at J, with 13 bases in the middle. Germline assignment: CDR1 SGHRS and CDR2 YFSETQ. This CDR3 contains 14 residues.

Relative to its sample, this clonotype is medium-sized. This rearrangement joins TRBV21-1 to TRBJ1-2; the DNA was not used to check the table's D call, TRBD1. TRBV21-1 is reported as a pseudogene. The CDR3 has 14 amino acids. CDR3 in amino acids: CASSNPGTGGGYTF. CDR3 nucleotides: TGTGCCAGCAGCAATCCTGGGACAGGGGGTGGCTACACCTTC.

By frequency in the sample, this clonotype is large. The chain recombines TRBV11-1 with TRBJ2-7; TRBD1 matches at 10 bases. The CDR3 is made up of 17 amino acids. V trimming: 3 bases; J trimming: 4 bases; junction bases outside the gene matches: 12. Per germline, CDR1 SGHAT and CDR2 FQDESV (reference sequence). This CDR3 is CASSLKGPGQGLYEQYF. In DNA, the CDR3 is TGTGCCAGCAGCTTGAAGGGCCCGGGACAGGGGCTTTACGAGCAGTACTTC.